These 4 T cell receptor beta chains share one sample of origin, sequenced in a study of regulatory T cells in long-lasting Graves disease. CDR3 regions were amplified by Arm-PCR using iRepertoire HTBI primers to build TCR beta libraries. Via MiXCR, TCRdb re-called the multiplex PCR reads, giving one row per CDR3 protein. The data contain 450,000 to 650,000 distinct CDR3 sequences, 15% to 20% of them singletons. As for time point: newly diagnosed GD, antithyroid drugs for less than 3 months. PBMC RNA was the source of the TCR library. The same data also went into a second study, on T cells in Graves' hyperthyroidism and ophthalmopathy.

The sequencing here drew on peripheral blood mononuclear cells (PBMCs), taken at new diagnosis, from a patient treated with antithyroid drugs. These receptors all stem from a woman between 40 and 65 years old with Graves disease.

The genes are TRBV7-2 and TRBJ2-5; no reliable D call. Germline values: CDR1 SGHTA, CDR2 FQGNSA. V lost 5 bases and J 7 bases, leaving 20 bases between the germline ends. CDR3 length: 15 amino acids. DNA for the CDR3: TGTGCCAGCAGCCCGTGGGCCGGTGCTGAGAGGACCCAGTACTTC. This encodes CASSPWAGAERTQYF.

This clonotype has at least ten counts. The chain has TRBV28 and TRBJ2-7, with a possible D match to TRBD1 (7 bases). CDR3 length equals 15 residues. The germline V gene has CDR1 MDHEN and CDR2 SYDVKM. With 7 bases removed from V and 2 bases from J, the gap between germline ends came to 18 bases. The CDR3 region is CASNTRGAGTYEQYF. CDR3 coding DNA: TGTGCCAGCAATACCAGGGGGGCCGGGACCTACGAGCAGTACTTC.

This clonotype was detected many times. This rearrangement joins TRBV20-1 to TRBJ1-4, with D maybe TRBD1 (5 bases). Trimming removed 0 bases at V and 7 bases at J, with 15 bases between. Germline CDR1 reads DFQATT; CDR2 reads SNEGSKA (reference sequence). The CDR3 runs 15 residues. The CDR3 region has the DNA TGCAGTGCTAGAGAGTCGGCGCAGGGCGGTGAAAAACTGTTTTTT. Its translation: CSARESAQGGEKLFF.

This clonotype has at least ten counts. The chain links TRBV20-1 to TRBJ2-3, with TRBD1 matching 11 bases. After removal of 0 bases from V and 5 bases from J, the junction contained 7 bases not matched to a gene. The CDR3 extends over 16 amino acids. The germline V gene has CDR1 DFQATT and CDR2 SNEGSKA (reference sequence). The CDR3 region has the DNA TGCAGTGCTAGAGAGGGACAGGGGGGGTGGTTAGATACGCAGTATTTT. This gives the protein CSAREGQGGWLDTQYF.